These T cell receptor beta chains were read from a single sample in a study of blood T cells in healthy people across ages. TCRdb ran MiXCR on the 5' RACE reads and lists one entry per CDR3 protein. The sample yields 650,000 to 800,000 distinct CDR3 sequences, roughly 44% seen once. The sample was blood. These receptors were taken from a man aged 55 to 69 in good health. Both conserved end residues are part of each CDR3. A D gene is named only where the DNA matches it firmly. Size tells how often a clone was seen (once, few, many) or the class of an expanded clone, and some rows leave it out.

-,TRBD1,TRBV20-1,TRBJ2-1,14,TGCAGTGCCAGACCCCCGACAGGGTTCAATGAGCAGTTCTTC,CSARPPTGFNEQFF
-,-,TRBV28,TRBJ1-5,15,TGTGCCAGCAGGTACTCTGGGATCCTAGATCAGCCCCAGCATTTT,CASRYSGILDQPQHF
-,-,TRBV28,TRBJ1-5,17,TGTGCCAGCAGTTTTATTAGCGCTGCGGGGAATAGTCAGCCCCAGCATTTT,CASSFISAAGNSQPQHF
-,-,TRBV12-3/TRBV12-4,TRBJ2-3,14,TGTGCCAGCAGTGCCCTTCGGGGCACAGATACGCAGTATTTT,CASSALRGTDTQYF
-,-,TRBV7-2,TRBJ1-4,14,TGTGCCAGCAGCCGGGGCGGTTTTAATGAAAAACTGTTTTTT,CASSRGGFNEKLFF
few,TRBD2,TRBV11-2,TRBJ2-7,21,TGTGCCAGCAGCCGCACCCTACCGACCGGGACTAGCGGGGGCCCCTACAATGAGCAGTACTTC,CASSRTLPTGTSGGPYNEQYF
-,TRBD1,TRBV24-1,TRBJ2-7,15,TGTGCCACCAGTGCCTCCGGGACAGGTCAAGAGGCCCAGTACTTC,CATSASGTGQEAQYF
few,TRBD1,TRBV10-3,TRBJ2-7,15,TGTGCCATCACTCCAGGACAGGGAAGCTCCTACGAGCAGTACTTC,CAITPGQGSSYEQYF
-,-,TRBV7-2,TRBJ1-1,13,TGTGCCAGCAGCATACAGGGAGACACTGAAGCTTTCTTT,CASSIQGDTEAFF
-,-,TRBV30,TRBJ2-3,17,TGTGCCTGGAGTGTACAGTCCCTAAACCCTAGCACAGATACGCAGTATTTT,CAWSVQSLNPSTDTQYF
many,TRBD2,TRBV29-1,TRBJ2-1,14,TGCAGCGTTGAAGATCAAGCGGGGGGCAATGAGCAGTTCTTC,CSVEDQAGGNEQFF
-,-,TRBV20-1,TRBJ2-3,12,TGCAGTGCCCTGCCGGGCACAGATACGCGGTATTTT,CSALPGTDTRYF
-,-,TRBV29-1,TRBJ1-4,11,TGCAGCGGACAGATAAATGAAAAACTGTTTTTT,CSGQINEKLFF
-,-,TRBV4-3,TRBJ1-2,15,TGCGCCAGCAGCCAAGATCGCGGCAGGGAGGGTGGCTACACCTTC,CASSQDRGREGGYTF
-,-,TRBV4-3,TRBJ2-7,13,TGCGCCAGCAGCCAATGGGGGGCCGACGAGCAGTACTTC,CASSQWGADEQYF
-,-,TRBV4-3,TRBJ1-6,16,TGCGCCAGCAGCCAAGAAAGAAGGAATAGAGGTTCACCCCTCCACTTT,CASSQERRNRGSPLHF
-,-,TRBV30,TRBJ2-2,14,TGTGCCTGGAGTAATGTGGCGGGGACCGGGGAGCTGTTTTTT,CAWSNVAGTGELFF
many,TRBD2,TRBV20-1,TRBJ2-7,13,TGCAGTGCTAAGACTAGCGGGGTCTACGAGCAGTACTTC,CSAKTSGVYEQYF
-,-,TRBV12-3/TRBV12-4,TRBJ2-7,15,TGTGCCAGCAGTCCGGGCAGGGGGGCCCCCTACGAGCAGTACTTC,CASSPGRGAPYEQYF
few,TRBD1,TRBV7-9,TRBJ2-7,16,TGTGCCAGCAGCTTCTCCGGGACAGGGAGGCTACTCGAGCAGTACTTC,CASSFSGTGRLLEQYF
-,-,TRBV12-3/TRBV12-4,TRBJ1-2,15,TGTGCCAGCAGTTTCGACTCTCCAGGATGGCAGGGCTACACCTTC,CASSFDSPGWQGYTF
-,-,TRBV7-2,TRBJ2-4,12,TGTGCCAGCAGTCTCCCCGGAAACATTCAGTACTTC,CASSLPGNIQYF
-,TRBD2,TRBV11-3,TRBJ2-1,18,TGTGCCAGCAGCCCAGGGCCCCGGACTAGCGGGGTCTACAATGAGCAGTTCTTC,CASSPGPRTSGVYNEQFF
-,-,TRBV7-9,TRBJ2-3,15,TGTGCCAGCAGCCCGTATAGCGGAAGCACAGATACGCAGTATTTT,CASSPYSGSTDTQYF
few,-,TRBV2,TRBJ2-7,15,TGTGCCAGCAGTGTGGCGGGGGCATCCTCCTACGAGCAGTACTTC,CASSVAGASSYEQYF
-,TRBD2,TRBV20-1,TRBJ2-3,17,TGCAGTGCTAGAGATCCCACTAGCGGGGGTCTCACAGATACGCAGTATTTT,CSARDPTSGGLTDTQYF
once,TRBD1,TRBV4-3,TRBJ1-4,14,TGCGCCAGCAGCCATTCGGCAGGGGGAGAAAAACTGTTTTTT,CASSHSAGGEKLFF
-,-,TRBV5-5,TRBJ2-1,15,TGTGCCAGCAACTCCGGCCCCACGAGGGACAATGAGCAGTTCTTC,CASNSGPTRDNEQFF
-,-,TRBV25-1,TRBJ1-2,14,TGTGCCAGCAGTGATCCCCTTGGACCCTATGGCTACACCTTC,CASSDPLGPYGYTF
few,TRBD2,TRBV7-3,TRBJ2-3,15,TGTGCCAGCAGCTCGGGGCGGGGGGAGAGAGATACGCAGTATTTT,CASSSGRGERDTQYF
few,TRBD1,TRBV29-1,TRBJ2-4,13,TGCAGCGTTGGCTGGGACAGAAAAAACATTCAGTACTTC,CSVGWDRKNIQYF
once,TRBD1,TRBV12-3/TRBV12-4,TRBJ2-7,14,TGTGCCAGCAGTATCGGACAGGGGCCCTACGAGCAGTACTTC,CASSIGQGPYEQYF
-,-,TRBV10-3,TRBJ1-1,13,TGTGCCATCAGTGAGTCAGGGACCGCTGAAGCTTTCTTT,CAISESGTAEAFF
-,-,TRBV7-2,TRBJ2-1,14,TGTGCCAGCAGCTTAGGTCCTAGCATCGATGAGCAGTTCTTC,CASSLGPSIDEQFF
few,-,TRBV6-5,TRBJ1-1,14,TGTGCCAGCAGCACAGGACCGCGGAACACTGAAGCTTTCTTT,CASSTGPRNTEAFF
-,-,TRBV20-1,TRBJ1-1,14,TGCAGTGCTAGACCCGGCAGGGGGAACACTGAAGCTTTCTTT,CSARPGRGNTEAFF
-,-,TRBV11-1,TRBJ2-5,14,TGTGCCAGCAGCTTACGCCCACAAGAAGAGACCCAGTACTTC,CASSLRPQEETQYF
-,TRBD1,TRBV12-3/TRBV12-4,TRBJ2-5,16,TGTGCCAGCAGTGCCCGGACAGGGGGTAAAGTCGAGACCCAGTACTTC,CASSARTGGKVETQYF
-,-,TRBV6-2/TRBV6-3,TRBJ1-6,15,TGTGCCAGCAGTTCCGTGCAGGATTTTAATTCACCCCTCCACTTT,CASSSVQDFNSPLHF
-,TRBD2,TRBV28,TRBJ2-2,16,TGTGCCAGCAGTCCAGCTAGCGGGGGGAGCACCGGGGAGCTGTTTTTT,CASSPASGGSTGELFF
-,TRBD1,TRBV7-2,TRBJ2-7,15,TGTGCCAGCAGCCCCCCCCCCGGGACAGGCCCCGAGCAGTACTTC,CASSPPPGTGPEQYF
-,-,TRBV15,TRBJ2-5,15,TGTGCCACCGGCAGACCCACAGGGAGTTTGGAGACCCAGTACTTC,CATGRPTGSLETQYF
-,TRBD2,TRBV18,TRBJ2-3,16,TGTGCCAGCTCACCACCCGGACTAGCGGCCACAGATACGCAGTATTTT,CASSPPGLAATDTQYF
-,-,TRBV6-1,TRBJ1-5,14,TGTGCCAGCAGTGAAGCACCAGGGAATCAGCCCCCGCATTTT,CASSEAPGNQPPHF
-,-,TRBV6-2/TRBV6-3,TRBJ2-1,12,TGTGCCAGCAGGGACGTCTACAATGAGCAGTTCTTC,CASRDVYNEQFF
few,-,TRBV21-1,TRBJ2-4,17,TGTGCCAGCAGCAATGGGGCCAAATTGCTAGCCAAAAACATTCAGTACTTC,CASSNGAKLLAKNIQYF
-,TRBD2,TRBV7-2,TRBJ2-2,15,TGTGCCAGCAGCCCGCTAGCGGCGAACACCGGGGAGCTGTTTTTT,CASSPLAANTGELFF
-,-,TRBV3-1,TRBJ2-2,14,TGTGCCAGCACCAAAGATCCAACCACCGGGGAGCTGTTTTTT,CASTKDPTTGELFF
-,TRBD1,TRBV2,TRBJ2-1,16,TGTGCCAGCAGTCCGCGGACAGGGAAGGCCTACAATGAGCAGTTCTTC,CASSPRTGKAYNEQFF
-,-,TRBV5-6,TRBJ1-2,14,TGTGCCAGCAGCTTGGGGGCAGGGAGTCAAGGCTACACCTTC,CASSLGAGSQGYTF
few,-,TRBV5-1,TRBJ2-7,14,TGCGCCAGCAGCGTTGGCGGACTGAATTACGAGCAGTACTTC,CASSVGGLNYEQYF
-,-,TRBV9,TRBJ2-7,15,TGTGCCAGCAGCACGGGTACGCACCAAGCCTACGAGCAGTACTTC,CASSTGTHQAYEQYF
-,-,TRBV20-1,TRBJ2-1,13,TGCAGTGCTAGAGGACTGACCTACAATGAGCAGTTCTTC,CSARGLTYNEQFF